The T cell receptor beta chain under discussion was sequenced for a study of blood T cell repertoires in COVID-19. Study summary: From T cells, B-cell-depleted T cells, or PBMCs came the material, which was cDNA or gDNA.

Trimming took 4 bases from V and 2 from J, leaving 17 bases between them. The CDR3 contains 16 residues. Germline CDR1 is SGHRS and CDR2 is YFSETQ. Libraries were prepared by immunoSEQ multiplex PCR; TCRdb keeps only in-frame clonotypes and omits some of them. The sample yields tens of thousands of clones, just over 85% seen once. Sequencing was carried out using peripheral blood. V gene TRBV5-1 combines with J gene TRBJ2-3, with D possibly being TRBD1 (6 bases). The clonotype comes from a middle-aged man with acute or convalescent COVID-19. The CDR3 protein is CASSPPTGPPTDTQYF. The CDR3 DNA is TGCGCCAGCAGCCCCCCGACAGGACCACCCACAGATACGCAGTATTTT.